Sequencing of this T cell receptor beta chain was carried out in a study of tumor-infiltrating lymphocytes in oesophageal squamous cell carcinoma. Germline V gene sequence: CDR1 ENHRY, CDR2 SYGVKD. The CDR3 length is 16 residues. V was pared by 2 bases and J by 4 bases, with 15 bases between. TCRdb passed the PCR reads through MiXCR, listing each CDR3 protein once. The sample consists of under 25,000 distinct CDR3 sequences, around 40% of them appearing once. The receptor was isolated from a male donor with esophageal squamous cell carcinoma. Sequencing was done on a sample of blood. J is TRBJ2-1 and V is TRBV10-3, with a tentative D call TRBD1 (5 bases). CDR3 sequence reads: CAISETGGAGYNEQFF. Written as DNA, the CDR3 is TGTGCCATCAGTGAGACCGGTGGGGCCGGTTACAATGAGCAGTTCTTC.